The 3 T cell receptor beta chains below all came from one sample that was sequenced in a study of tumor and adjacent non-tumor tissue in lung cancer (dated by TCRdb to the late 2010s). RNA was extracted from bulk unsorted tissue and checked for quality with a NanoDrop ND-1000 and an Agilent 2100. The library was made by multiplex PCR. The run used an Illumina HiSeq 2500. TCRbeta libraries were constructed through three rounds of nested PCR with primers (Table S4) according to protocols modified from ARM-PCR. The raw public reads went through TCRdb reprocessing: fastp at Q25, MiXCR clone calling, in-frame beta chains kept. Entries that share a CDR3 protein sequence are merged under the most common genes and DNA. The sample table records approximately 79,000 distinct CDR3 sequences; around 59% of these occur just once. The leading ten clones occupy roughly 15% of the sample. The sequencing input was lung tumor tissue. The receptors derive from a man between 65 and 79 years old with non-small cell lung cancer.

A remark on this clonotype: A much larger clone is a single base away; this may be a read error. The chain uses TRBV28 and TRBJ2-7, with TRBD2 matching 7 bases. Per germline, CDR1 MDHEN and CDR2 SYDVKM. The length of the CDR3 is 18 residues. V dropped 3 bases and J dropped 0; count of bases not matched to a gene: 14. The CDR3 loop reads CASSFDRGSGKVSYEQYF. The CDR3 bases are TGTGCCAGCAGTTTTGATCGAGGCAGCGGGAAAGTCTCCTACGAGCAGTACTTC.

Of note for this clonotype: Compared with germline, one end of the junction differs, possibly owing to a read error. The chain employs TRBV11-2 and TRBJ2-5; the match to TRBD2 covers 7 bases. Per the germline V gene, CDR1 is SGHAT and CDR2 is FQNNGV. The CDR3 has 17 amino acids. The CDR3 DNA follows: TGTGCCAGCGGCTTACGGGCTAGCGGCATCGTCGTGGAAACCCAGTACTTC. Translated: CASGLRASGIVVETQYF.

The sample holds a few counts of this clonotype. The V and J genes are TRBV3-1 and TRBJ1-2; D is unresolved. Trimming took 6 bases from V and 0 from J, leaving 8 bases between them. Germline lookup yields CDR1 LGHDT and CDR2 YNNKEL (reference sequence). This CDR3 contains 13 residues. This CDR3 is CASSQTANYGYTF. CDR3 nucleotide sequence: TGTGCCAGCAGTCAAACGGCTAACTATGGCTACACCTTC.